This section outlines one T cell receptor (beta chain) sequence together with its context. The data belong to a study of T cell changes during pregnancy in multiple sclerosis. The CDR3 is made up of 15 amino acids. The ends lost 6 bases at V and 1 base at J; junction bases unmatched: 9. Germline assignment: CDR1 LNHNV and CDR2 YYDKDF (reference sequence). Data came from immunoSEQ multiplex PCR; TCRdb stores just in-frame clones and leaves some out. This sample has 75,000 to 100,000 clones; about nine tenths occur once, and the top ten carry about 1.6%. V is TRBV15 and J is TRBJ2-7; 7 bases line up with TRBD1. The origin of this receptor is a female donor in good health, enrolled as a control in a pregnancy study. The sequencing used peripheral blood, collected after pregnancy. CDR3 sequence (DNA): TGTGCCACCAGGGATCTGTCGACAGGGTCCTACGAGCAGTACTTC. Translation: CATRDLSTGSYEQYF. Combining the CDR3 with reference TRBV15 and TRBJ2-7 gives the whole variable domain DAMVIQNPRYQVTQFGKPVTLSCSQTLNHNVMYWYQQKSSQAPKLLFHYYDKDFNNEADTPDNFQSRRPNTSFCFLDIRSPGLGDTAMYLCATRDLSTGSYEQYFGPGTRLTVT.